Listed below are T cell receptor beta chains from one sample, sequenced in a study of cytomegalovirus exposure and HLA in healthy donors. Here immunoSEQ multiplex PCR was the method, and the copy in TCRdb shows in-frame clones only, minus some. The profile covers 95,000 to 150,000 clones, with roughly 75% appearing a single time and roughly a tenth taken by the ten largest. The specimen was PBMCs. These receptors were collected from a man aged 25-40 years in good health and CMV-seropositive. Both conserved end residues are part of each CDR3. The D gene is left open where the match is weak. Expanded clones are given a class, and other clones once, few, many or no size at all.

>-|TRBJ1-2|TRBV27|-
CASSGGFGYTF
TGTGCCAGCAGTGGGGGCTTTGGCTACACCTTC
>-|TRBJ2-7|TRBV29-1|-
CSVARGPRRGEQYF
TGCAGCGTTGCACGTGGTCCCCGTCGGGGCGAGCAGTACTTC
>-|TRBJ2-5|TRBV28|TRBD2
CASSPTGRHETQYF
TGTGCCAGCAGTCCCACCGGGAGGCACGAGACCCAGTACTTC
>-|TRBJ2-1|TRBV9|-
CASSVAVGGAYNEQFF
TGTGCCAGCAGCGTAGCGGTTGGCGGGGCCTACAATGAGCAGTTCTTC
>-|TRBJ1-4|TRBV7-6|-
CASSTDPPRGNFEEKLFF
TGTGCCAGCAGCACAGACCCCCCGCGAGGGAATTTTGAAGAAAAACTGTTTTTT
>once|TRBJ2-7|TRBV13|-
CASSRRGLGPSSYEQYF
TGTGCCAGCAGTCGACGCGGACTGGGTCCAAGCTCCTACGAGCAGTACTTC
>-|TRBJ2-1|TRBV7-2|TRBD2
CASRPTSGSSYNEQFF
TGTGCCAGCAGGCCTACTAGCGGGAGCTCCTACAATGAGCAGTTCTTC
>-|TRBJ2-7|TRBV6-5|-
CATKKGVRSYEQYF
TGTGCCACTAAAAAGGGGGTCCGCTCCTACGAGCAGTACTTC
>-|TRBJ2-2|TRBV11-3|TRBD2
CASSRGGENTGELFF
TGTGCCAGCAGCCGCGGGGGAGAGAACACCGGGGAGCTGTTTTTT
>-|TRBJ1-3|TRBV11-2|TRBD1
CASSWDRTGNTIYF
TGTGCCAGCAGCTGGGACAGGACAGGAAACACCATATATTTT
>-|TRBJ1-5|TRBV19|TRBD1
CATARGQNQPQHF
TGTGCCACCGCTCGGGGACAGAATCAGCCCCAGCATTTT
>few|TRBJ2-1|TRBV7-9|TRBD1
CASSLTDRDNEQFF
TGTGCCAGCAGCTTAACAGACAGGGACAATGAGCAGTTCTTC
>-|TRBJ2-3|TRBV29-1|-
CSAPFPFTDTQYF
TGCAGCGCTCCCTTCCCTTTCACAGATACGCAGTATTTT
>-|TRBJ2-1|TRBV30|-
CAWSGSTELSSYNEQFF
TGTGCCTGGAGTGGATCGACAGAACTAAGCTCCTACAATGAGCAGTTCTTC
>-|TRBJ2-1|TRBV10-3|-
CAISEWGLAGEQFF
TGTGCCATCAGTGAGTGGGGGCTGGCGGGTGAGCAGTTCTTC
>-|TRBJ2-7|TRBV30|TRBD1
CAWSPGQGIVYEQYF
TGTGCCTGGAGTCCAGGACAGGGGATAGTCTACGAGCAGTACTTC
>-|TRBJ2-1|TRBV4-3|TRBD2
CASSQVEAGDYNEQFF
TGCGCCAGCAGCCAAGTTGAAGCGGGAGACTACAATGAGCAGTTCTTC
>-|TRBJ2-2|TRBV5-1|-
CASSRWATAKDGELFF
TGCGCCAGCAGTCGCTGGGCCACAGCAAAAGACGGGGAGCTGTTTTTT
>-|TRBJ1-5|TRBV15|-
CATGGTPGSHRQPQHF
TGTGCCACCGGAGGGACCCCGGGCTCCCACCGGCAGCCCCAGCATTTT
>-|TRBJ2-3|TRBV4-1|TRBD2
CASSQDKVAGDTQYF
TGCGCCAGCAGCCAAGACAAGGTAGCGGGAGATACGCAGTATTTT
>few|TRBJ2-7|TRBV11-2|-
CASSLGTVSYEQYF
TGTGCCAGCAGCTTGGGTACAGTCTCCTACGAGCAGTACTTC
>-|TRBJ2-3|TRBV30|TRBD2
CAWSSTSGSRVDTQYF
TGTGCCTGGAGTTCTACTAGCGGGAGCCGTGTAGATACGCAGTATTTT
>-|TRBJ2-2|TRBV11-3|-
CASSFRGKTGELFF
TGTGCCAGCAGCTTTAGAGGGAAAACCGGGGAGCTGTTTTTT
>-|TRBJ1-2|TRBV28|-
CASSLSPFLLDTF
TGTGCCAGCAGTTTATCCCCGTTTCTCTTAGACACCTTC
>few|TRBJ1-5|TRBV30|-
CAWSTTVSNQPQHF
TGTGCCTGGAGTACGACAGTTAGCAATCAGCCCCAGCATTTT
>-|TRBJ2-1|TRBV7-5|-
CVRSLVWGRYNEQFF
TGTGTCAGAAGCTTAGTGTGGGGCCGCTACAATGAGCAGTTCTTC
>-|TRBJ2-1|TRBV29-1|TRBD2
CSVLAGDNNEQFF
TGCAGCGTTTTAGCGGGAGACAACAATGAGCAGTTCTTC
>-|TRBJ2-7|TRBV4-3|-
CASSQGLSGSYEQYF
TGCGCCAGCAGCCAAGGCCTATCGGGCTCCTACGAGCAGTACTTC
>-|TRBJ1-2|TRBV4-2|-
CASSQESRKGYTF
TGTGCCAGCAGCCAAGAATCTAGGAAAGGCTACACCTTC
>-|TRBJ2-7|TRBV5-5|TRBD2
CASSWGGYEQYF
TGTGCCAGCAGCTGGGGGGGCTACGAGCAGTACTTC
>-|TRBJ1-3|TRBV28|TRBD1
CASSLDRDGNTIYF
TGTGCCAGCAGTTTGGACAGGGATGGAAACACCATATATTTT
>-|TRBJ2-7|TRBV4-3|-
CASSHEEPSISRGIHEQYF
TGCGCCAGCAGCCACGAAGAGCCCTCCATTTCTAGAGGGATCCACGAGCAGTACTTC
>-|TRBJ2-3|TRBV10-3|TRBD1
CAISDPGGQGTDTQYF
TGTGCCATCAGTGACCCCGGGGGACAGGGCACAGATACGCAGTATTTT
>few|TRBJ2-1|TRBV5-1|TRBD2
CASSLSTSGSFNEQFF
TGCGCCAGCAGCTTGTCCACTAGCGGGAGTTTCAATGAGCAGTTCTTC
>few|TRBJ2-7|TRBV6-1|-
CASTLAIDYEQYF
TGTGCCAGCACCCTAGCGATTGACTACGAGCAGTACTTC
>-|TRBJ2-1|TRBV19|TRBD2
CATKGLAGGTAYNEQFF
TGTGCCACCAAGGGACTAGCGGGAGGAACGGCCTACAATGAGCAGTTCTTC
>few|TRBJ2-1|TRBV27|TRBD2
CASSLWGAGGGGEQFF
TGTGCCAGCAGTTTATGGGGAGCGGGAGGAGGTGGTGAGCAGTTCTTC
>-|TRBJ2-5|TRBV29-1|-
CSGGAALQETQYF
TGCAGCGGGGGAGCGGCACTCCAAGAGACCCAGTACTTC
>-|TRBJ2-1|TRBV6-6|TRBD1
CASSYGTGAYNEQFF
TGTGCCAGCAGTTACGGGACAGGGGCCTACAATGAGCAGTTCTTC
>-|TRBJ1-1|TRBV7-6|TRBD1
CASSDGQGNLEAFF
TGTGCCAGCAGCGACGGACAGGGAAACCTTGAAGCTTTCTTT
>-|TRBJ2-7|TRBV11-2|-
CASSLGMSSYEQYF
TGTGCCAGCAGCTTAGGTATGAGCTCCTACGAGCAGTACTTC
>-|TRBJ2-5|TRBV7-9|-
CASSLSGLQETQYF
TGTGCCAGCAGCTTATCAGGACTCCAAGAGACCCAGTACTTC
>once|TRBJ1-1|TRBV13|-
CASSRDTLGTDTEAFF
TGTGCCAGCAGCCGCGACACCCTCGGTACGGACACTGAAGCTTTCTTT
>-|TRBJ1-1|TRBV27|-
CASSPQGSNEAFF
TGTGCCAGCAGTCCACAGGGATCGAATGAAGCTTTCTTT
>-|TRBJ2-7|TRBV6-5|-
CASSYSPRLSREKQYF
TGTGCCAGCAGTTACTCGCCGCGGCTATCACGGGAGAAGCAGTACTTC
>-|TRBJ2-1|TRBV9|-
CASTLQAAQWNEQFF
TGTGCCAGCACCCTTCAAGCGGCACAATGGAATGAGCAGTTCTTC
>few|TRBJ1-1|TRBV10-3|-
CAIRGEGLNTEAFF
TGTGCCATCAGAGGGGAGGGGCTGAACACTGAAGCTTTCTTT
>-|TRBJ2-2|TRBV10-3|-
CAITSSADTGELFF
TGTGCCATCACCTCGTCCGCGGACACCGGGGAGCTGTTTTTT
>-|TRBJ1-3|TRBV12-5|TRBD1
CASGLNPGTASGNTIYF
TGTGCTAGTGGTTTGAACCCCGGGACAGCGAGTGGAAACACCATATATTTT
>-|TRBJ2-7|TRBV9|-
CASGPRNEQYF
TGTGCCAGCGGGCCGAGAAACGAGCAGTACTTC